The subject of this entry is one T cell receptor (beta chain). The sample comes from a study of blood T cell repertoires in COVID-19. The overall study: T cells, B-cell-depleted T cells, or PBMCs provided the cDNA or gDNA that served as material.

Repertoires were generated with immunoSEQ multiplex PCR, while TCRdb's copy carries only in-frame clones and drops some. This sample has about 120,000 clones, with approximately 87% found just once. This TCR came from a woman aged 50 to 65 with acute or convalescent COVID-19. Material for sequencing was peripheral blood.

The CDR3 bases are TGTGCCTGGAACCTACAGGGGACCTACGAGCAGTACTTC. Translation gives CAWNLQGTYEQYF. The chain recombines TRBV30 with TRBJ2-7, with 7 bases that match TRBD1. This CDR3 region has 13 residues. Trimming took 4 bases from V and 2 from J; bases not matched to a gene: 5. From germline, CDR1 is GTSNPN and CDR2 SVGIG (reference sequence).